A single sample is the source of the 14 T cell receptor beta chains below, sequenced in a study of CD8+CD57+ T cells in acquired aplastic anemia. The template used for profiling TCR beta VDJ and CDR3 was genomic DNA. A single record per CDR3 protein comes from TCRdb applying MiXCR to the reads. The table records around 180,000 distinct CDR3 sequences, over 40% of them present only once. Patients picked for sequencing had shown CD8+CD57+ cell expansion detected by flow cytometry. Sequencing was done on a sample of sorted CD4+, CD8+, or CD8+CD57+ T cells (not recorded which) from PBMCs. Source of these receptors: a human donor with aplastic anemia.

This clonotype was recorded many times. This chain uses TRBV9 with TRBJ2-1; D possibly corresponds to TRBD1 (6 bases). The germline V and J ends were trimmed by 0 bases and 4 bases, with 17 bases remaining between them. From germline, CDR1 is SGDLS and CDR2 YYNGEE. The CDR3 totals 17 residues. The CDR3 nucleotides read TGTGCCAGCAGCGTAGAGCTGGGGGCGAGAATATACAATGAGCAGTTCTTC. This codes for CASSVELGARIYNEQFF.

V usage is TRBV2 and J usage is TRBJ1-4; D gene uncertain. This CDR3 contains 14 residues. V dropped 2 bases and J dropped 0 bases, with 4 bases sitting between them. Germline-derived CDR1 and CDR2 are SNHLY and FYNNEI. The CDR3 DNA sequence: TGTGCCAGCAGTGAAAGAACAACTAATGAAAAACTGTTTTTT. As protein: CASSERTTNEKLFF. The full variable domain, its missing parts supplied by reference TRBV2 and TRBJ1-4, is EPEVTQTPSHQVTQMGQEVILRCVPISNHLYFYWYRQILGQKVEFLVSFYNNEISEKSEIFDDQFSVERPDGSNFTLKIRSTKLEDSAMYFCASSERTTNEKLFFGSGTQLSVL.

This chain links TRBV4-2 with TRBJ1-2; TRBD1 aligns across 10 bases. Unmatched junction bases numbered 3, after V lost 1 base and J lost 1 base. This CDR3 has 16 residues. Germline CDR1 is LGHNA and CDR2 is YNFKEQ. The CDR3 spells CASSQGGTGVNYGYTF. In nucleotides, the CDR3 is TGTGCCAGCAGCCAAGGAGGGACAGGGGTTAACTATGGCTACACCTTC.

This clonotype has a handful of counts. The V and J genes are TRBV10-2 and TRBJ2-7; TRBD1 aligns across 11 bases. The trim removed 2 bases at V and 9 bases at J, leaving 6 bases unmatched. CDR3 length equals 14 residues. The V gene's germline CDR1 is WSHSY and CDR2 SAAADI. The CDR3 DNA reads as TGCGCCAGCAGTGAGCAGGGACAGGGGGTTGTGCAGTACTTC. Protein sequence: CASSEQGQGVVQYF.

This clonotype has only a few counts. A read error may be the cause here, since a much bigger clone is one base away. The J gene is TRBJ1-3, the V gene TRBV14; D is unresolved. Germline values: CDR1 SGHDN, CDR2 FVKESK. The CDR3 extends over 13 amino acids. As DNA, the CDR3 is TGTGCCGGCAGCCGGTACTCTGGAAACACCATATATTTT. Translating gives CAGSRYSGNTIYF.

To note about this clonotype: A junction boundary mismatches the germline segment, possibly from a read error. CDR3 protein: CASSLSPSTADTQYF. The CDR3 DNA is TGTGCTAGCAGCTTAAGCCCTAGTACGGCAGATACGCAGTATTTT. This chain connects TRBV7-7 to TRBJ2-3; D gene ambiguous. The CDR3 runs to 15 residues. The germline gives CDR1 SSHAT, CDR2 FNYEAQ (reference sequence). Variable domain in full (rest from reference TRBV7-7 and TRBJ2-3): GAGVSQSPRYKVTKRGQDVTLRCDPISSHATLYWYQQALGQGPEFLTYFNYEAQPDKSGLPSDRFSAERPEGSISTLTIQRTEQRDSAMYRCASSLSPSTADTQYFGPGTRLTVL.

V gene TRBV6-2 or TRBV6-3 combines with J gene TRBJ2-7; the D gene is possibly TRBD1 (5 bases). The CDR3 contains 14 residues. Germline CDR1 is MNHEY and CDR2 is SVGEGT. The germline V and J ends were trimmed by 7 bases and 4 bases, with 17 bases remaining between them. CDR3: CASMKWAGWYEQYF. The CDR3, as DNA: TGTGCCAGCATGAAGTGGGCAGGGTGGTACGAGCAGTACTTC.

This clonotype was found many times. CDR3 bases: TGTGCCAGCAACCCAGTTACGAACACTGAAGCTTTCTTT. Translated, it gives CASNPVTNTEAFF. The chain employs TRBV7-2 and TRBJ1-1; D not resolved. This CDR3 has 13 amino acids. Germline CDR1 reads SGHTA; CDR2 reads FQGNSA. The germline V and J ends were trimmed by 7 bases and 1 base, with 10 bases remaining between them.

This clonotype was detected many times. The V gene is TRBV7-3, the J gene TRBJ2-7; 8 bases fit TRBD1. Per the germline V gene, CDR1 is SGHTA and CDR2 is FQGTGA. V lost 1 base, J lost 2 bases, and 7 bases stayed unmatched. The CDR3 sequence is 16 residues long. CDR3 amino acids: CASSLNPPGQAYEQYF. In nucleotides, the CDR3 is TGTGCCAGCAGCTTAAATCCTCCGGGACAGGCCTACGAGCAGTACTTC.

This chain connects TRBV29-1 to TRBJ2-5; no clear D. The germline gives CDR1 SQVTM, CDR2 ANQGSEA. The CDR3 is 10 residues long. With 7 bases removed from V and 5 bases from J, the gap between germline ends came to 8 bases. CDR3 sequence: CSGQLETQYF. CDR3 DNA sequence: TGCAGCGGCCAACTCGAGACCCAGTACTTC.

The chain recombines TRBV19 with TRBJ1-5; D is ambiguous. The V and J ends lost 1 base and 0 bases respectively, with 7 bases between them. Per the germline V gene, CDR1 is LNHDA and CDR2 is SQIVND (reference sequence). This CDR3 comprises 15 residues. In DNA form, the CDR3 reads TGTGCCAGTAGTATAGGGCGGGGTAGCAATCAGCCCCAGCATTTT. Translated, it gives CASSIGRGSNQPQHF.

V gene TRBV7-8 combines with J gene TRBJ2-5; a possible D gene is TRBD2 (6 bases). The ends were cut back, 5 bases at V and 0 bases at J, with 16 bases in the middle. The CDR3 spans 16 residues. Germline lookup yields CDR1 SGHVS and CDR2 FQNEAQ. CDR3 nucleotides: TGTGCCAGCAGCGTAGGCGGGATGACGTACCAAGAGACCCAGTACTTC. It is translated as CASSVGGMTYQETQYF.

This clonotype has a count of ten or more. The chain joins TRBV30 to TRBJ2-7; D might be TRBD1 (5 bases). CDR1 GTSNPN and CDR2 SVGIG come from the germline V gene (reference sequence). This CDR3 region has 13 residues. Trimming removed 0 bases from V and 9 bases from J, with 15 bases in between. CDR3 coding DNA: TGTGCCTGGAGTGTAAATGCGGAAAGGGGGCAGTACTTC. Protein: CAWSVNAERGQYF.

This clonotype was seen only a few times. The CDR3 is CASSLEVANYGYTF. DNA of the CDR3: TGTGCCAGCAGCTTAGAGGTAGCTAACTATGGCTACACCTTC. This sequence joins TRBV7-9 and TRBJ1-2; no definite D call. The CDR3 runs 14 residues. The V and J ends lost 1 base and 0 bases respectively, with 6 bases between them. Germline V gene data show CDR1 as SEHNR and CDR2 as FQNEAQ (reference sequence).